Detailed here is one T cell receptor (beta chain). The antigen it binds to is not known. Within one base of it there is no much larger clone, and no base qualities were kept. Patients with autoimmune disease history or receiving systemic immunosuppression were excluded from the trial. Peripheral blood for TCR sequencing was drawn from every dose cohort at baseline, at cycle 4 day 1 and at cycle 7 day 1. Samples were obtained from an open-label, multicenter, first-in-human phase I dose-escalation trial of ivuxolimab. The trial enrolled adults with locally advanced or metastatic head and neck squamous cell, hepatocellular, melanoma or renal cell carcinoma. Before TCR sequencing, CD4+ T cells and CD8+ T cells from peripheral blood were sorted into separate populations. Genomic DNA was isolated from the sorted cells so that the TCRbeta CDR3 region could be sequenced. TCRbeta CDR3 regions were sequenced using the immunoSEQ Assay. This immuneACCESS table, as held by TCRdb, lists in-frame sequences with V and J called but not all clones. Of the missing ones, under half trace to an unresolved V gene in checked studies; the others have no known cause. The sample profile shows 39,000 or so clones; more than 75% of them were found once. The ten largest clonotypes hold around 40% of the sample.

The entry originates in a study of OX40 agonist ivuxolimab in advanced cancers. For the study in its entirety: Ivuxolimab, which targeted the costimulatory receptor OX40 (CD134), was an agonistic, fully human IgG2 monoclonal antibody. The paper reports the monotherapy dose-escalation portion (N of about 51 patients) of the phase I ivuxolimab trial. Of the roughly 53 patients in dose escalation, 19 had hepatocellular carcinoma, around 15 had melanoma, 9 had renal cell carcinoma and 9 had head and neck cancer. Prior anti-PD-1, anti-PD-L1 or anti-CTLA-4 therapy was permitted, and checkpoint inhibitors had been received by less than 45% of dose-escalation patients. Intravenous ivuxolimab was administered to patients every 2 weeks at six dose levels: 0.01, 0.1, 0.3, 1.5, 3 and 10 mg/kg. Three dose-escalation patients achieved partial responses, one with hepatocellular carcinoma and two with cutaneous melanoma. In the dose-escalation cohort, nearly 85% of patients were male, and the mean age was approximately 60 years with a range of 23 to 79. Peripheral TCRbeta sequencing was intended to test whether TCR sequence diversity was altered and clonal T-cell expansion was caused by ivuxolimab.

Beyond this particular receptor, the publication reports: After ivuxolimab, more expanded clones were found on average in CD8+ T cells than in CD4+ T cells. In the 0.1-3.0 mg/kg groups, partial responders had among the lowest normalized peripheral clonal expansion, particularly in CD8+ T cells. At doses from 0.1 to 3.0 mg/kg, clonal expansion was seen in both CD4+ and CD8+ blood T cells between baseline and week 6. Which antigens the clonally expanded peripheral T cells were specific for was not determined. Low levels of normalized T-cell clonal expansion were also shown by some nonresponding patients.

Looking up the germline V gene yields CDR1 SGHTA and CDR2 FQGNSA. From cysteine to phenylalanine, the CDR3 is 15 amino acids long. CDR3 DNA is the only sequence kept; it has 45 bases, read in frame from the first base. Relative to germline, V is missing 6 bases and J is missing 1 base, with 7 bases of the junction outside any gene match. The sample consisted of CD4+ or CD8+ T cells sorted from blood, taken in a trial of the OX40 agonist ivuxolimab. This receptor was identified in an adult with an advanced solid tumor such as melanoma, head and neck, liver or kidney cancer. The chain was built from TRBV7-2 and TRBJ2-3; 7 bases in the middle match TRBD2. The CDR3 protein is CASRDYSGGTDTQYF. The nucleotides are TGTGCCAGCAGGGACTACAGCGGGGGCACAGATACGCAGTATTTT.